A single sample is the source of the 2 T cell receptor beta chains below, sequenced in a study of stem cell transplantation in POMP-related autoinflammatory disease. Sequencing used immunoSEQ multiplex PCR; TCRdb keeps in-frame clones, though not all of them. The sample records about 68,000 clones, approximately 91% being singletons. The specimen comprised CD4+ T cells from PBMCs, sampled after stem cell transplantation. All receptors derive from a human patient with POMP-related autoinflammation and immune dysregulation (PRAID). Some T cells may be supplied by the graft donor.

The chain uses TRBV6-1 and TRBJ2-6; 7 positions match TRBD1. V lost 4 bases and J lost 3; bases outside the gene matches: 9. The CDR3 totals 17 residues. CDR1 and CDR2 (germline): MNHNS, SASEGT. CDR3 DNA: TGTGCCAGCAGTGTTCGCCGGGACAGCGTTGGGGCCAACGTCCTGACTTTC. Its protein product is CASSVRRDSVGANVLTF.

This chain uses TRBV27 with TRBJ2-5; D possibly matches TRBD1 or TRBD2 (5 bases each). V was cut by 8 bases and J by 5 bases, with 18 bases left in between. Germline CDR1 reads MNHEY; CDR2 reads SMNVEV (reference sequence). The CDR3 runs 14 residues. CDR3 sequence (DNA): TGTGCCAGCTTCCCCTTTCAGGGAGCGGAGACCCAGTACTTC. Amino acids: CASFPFQGAETQYF.